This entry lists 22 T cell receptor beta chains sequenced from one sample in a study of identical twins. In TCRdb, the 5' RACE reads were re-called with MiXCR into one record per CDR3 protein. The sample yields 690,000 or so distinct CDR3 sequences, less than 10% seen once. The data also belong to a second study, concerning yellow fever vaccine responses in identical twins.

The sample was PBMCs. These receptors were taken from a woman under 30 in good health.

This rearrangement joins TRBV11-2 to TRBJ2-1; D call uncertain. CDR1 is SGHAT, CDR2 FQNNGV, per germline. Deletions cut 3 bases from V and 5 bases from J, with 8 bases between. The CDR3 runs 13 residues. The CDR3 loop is CASSLMSHNEQFF. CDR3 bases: TGTGCCAGCAGCTTGATGTCCCACAATGAGCAGTTCTTC.

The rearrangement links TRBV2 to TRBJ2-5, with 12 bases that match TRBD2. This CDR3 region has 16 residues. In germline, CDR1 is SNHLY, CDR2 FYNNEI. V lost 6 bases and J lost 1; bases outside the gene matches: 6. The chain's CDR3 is CASSRLAGDFQETQYF. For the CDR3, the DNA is TGTGCCAGCAGCAGACTAGCGGGGGACTTCCAAGAGACCCAGTACTTC.

CDR3 residues: CASSFQRGRGANVLTF. The CDR3 DNA reads as TGTGCCAGCAGTTTCCAACGGGGGCGGGGGGCCAACGTCCTGACTTTC. V gene TRBV6-5 combines with J gene TRBJ2-6; D assignment may be TRBD1 or TRBD2 (6 bases each). The germline V gene has CDR1 MNHEY and CDR2 SVGAGI. V lost 4 bases to trimming and J lost 4 bases, with 14 bases between them. The CDR3 runs 16 residues.

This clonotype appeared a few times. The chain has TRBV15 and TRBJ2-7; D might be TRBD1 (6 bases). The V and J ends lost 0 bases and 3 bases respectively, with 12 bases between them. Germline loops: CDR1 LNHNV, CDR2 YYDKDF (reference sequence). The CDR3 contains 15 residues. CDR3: CATSRDPTGGYEQYF. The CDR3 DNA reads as TGTGCCACCAGCAGAGACCCGACAGGAGGCTACGAGCAGTACTTC.

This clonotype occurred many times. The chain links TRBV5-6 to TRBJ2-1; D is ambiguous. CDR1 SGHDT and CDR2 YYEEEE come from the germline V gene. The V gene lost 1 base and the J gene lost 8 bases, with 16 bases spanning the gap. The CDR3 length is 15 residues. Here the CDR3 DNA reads TGTGCCAGCAGCTTGTGGGCCAGCCCTGTCGATGAGCAGTTCTTC. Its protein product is CASSLWASPVDEQFF. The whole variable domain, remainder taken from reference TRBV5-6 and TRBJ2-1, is DAGVTQSPTHLIKTRGQQVTLRCSPKSGHDTVSWYQQALGQGPQFIFQYYEEEERQRGNFPDRFSGHQFPNYSSELNVNALLLGDSALYLCASSLWASPVDEQFFGPGTRLTVL.

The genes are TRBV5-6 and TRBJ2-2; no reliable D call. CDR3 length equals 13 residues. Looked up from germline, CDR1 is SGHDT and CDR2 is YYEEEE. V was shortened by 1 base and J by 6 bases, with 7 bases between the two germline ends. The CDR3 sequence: CASSLPEPGELFF. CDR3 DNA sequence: TGTGCCAGCAGCTTGCCCGAACCCGGGGAGCTGTTTTTT. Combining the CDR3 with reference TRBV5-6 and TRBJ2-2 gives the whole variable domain DAGVTQSPTHLIKTRGQQVTLRCSPKSGHDTVSWYQQALGQGPQFIFQYYEEEERQRGNFPDRFSGHQFPNYSSELNVNALLLGDSALYLCASSLPEPGELFFGEGSRLTVL.

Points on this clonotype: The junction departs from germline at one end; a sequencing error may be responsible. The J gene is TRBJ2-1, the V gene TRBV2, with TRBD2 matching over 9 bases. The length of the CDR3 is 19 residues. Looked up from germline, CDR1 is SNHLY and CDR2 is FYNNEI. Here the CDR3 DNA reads TGTACCAGCAGTTTTTGGGGTAGCGGGGGCCCATTCTCCTACAATGAGCAGTTCTTC. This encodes CTSSFWGSGGPFSYNEQFF.

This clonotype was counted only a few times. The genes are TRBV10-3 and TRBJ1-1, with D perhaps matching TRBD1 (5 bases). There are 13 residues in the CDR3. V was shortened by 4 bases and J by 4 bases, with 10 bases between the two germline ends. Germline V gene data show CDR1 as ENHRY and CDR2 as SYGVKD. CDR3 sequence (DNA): TGTGCCATCAGTGCAGGGTTGGGCACTGAAGCTTTCTTT. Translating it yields CAISAGLGTEAFF.

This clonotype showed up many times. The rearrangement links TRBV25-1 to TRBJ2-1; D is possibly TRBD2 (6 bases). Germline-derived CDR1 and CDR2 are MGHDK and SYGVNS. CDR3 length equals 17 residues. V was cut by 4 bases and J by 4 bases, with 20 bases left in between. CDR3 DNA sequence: TGTGCCAGCAGTGGGAAAGGAGGGGTGAGCGGATACAATGAGCAGTTCTTC. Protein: CASSGKGGVSGYNEQFF.

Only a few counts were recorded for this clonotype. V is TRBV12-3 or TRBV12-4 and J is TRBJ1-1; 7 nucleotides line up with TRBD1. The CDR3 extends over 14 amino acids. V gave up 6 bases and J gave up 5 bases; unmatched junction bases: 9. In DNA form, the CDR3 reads TGTGCCAGCAGAACTACAGGGGCCCAAACTGAAGCTTTCTTT. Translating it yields CASRTTGAQTEAFF.

CDR3 sequence reads: CASSLQGNYEKLFF. The CDR3 nucleotides are TGTGCCAGCAGTCTCCAGGGGAATTATGAAAAACTGTTTTTT. The V and J genes are TRBV28 and TRBJ1-4, with D perhaps matching TRBD1 (6 bases). Germline loops: CDR1 MDHEN, CDR2 SYDVKM. V was trimmed by 5 bases and J by 6 bases, leaving 13 bases between them. The CDR3 runs to 14 residues.

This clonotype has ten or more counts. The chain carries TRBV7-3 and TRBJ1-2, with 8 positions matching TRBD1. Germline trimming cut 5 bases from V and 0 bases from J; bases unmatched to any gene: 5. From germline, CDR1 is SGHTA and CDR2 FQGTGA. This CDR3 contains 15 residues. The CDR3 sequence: CASSPGTGANYGYTF. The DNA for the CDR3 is TGTGCCAGCAGCCCGGGGACAGGAGCTAACTATGGCTACACCTTC.

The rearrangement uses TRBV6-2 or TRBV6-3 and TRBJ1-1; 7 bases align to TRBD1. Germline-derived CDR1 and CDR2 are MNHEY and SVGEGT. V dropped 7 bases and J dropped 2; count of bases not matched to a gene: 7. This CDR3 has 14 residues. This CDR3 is CASTPTGLNTEAFF. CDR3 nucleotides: TGTGCCAGCACCCCGACAGGGCTCAACACTGAAGCTTTCTTT.

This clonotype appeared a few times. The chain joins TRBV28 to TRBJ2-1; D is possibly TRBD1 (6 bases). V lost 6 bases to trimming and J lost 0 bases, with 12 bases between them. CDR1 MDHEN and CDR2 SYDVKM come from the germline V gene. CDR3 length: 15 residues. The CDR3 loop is CASRSYRVSYNEQFF. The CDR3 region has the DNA TGTGCCAGCAGGTCATACAGGGTCTCCTACAATGAGCAGTTCTTC.

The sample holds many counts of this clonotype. The CDR3 bases are TGCAGCGTCCCGGGACAGGGATTCTACGAGCAGTACTTC. It yields the protein CSVPGQGFYEQYF. This chain connects TRBV29-1 to TRBJ2-7, with 9 bases aligning to TRBD1. With 6 bases clipped from V and 3 bases from J, the junction kept 6 bases outside the gene matches. CDR1 and CDR2 (germline): SQVTM, ANQGSEA. This CDR3 contains 13 residues.

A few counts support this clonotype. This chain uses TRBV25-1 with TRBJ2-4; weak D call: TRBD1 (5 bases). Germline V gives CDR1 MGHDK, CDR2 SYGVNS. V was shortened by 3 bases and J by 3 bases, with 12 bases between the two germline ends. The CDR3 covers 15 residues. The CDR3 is CASSDARAGKNIQYF. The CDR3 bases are TGTGCCAGCAGTGATGCCAGGGCTGGCAAAAACATTCAGTACTTC.

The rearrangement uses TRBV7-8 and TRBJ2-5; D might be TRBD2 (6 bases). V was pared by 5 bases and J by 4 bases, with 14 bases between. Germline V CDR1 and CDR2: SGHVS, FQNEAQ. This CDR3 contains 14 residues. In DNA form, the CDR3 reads TGTGCCAGCAGCCTGACGGGGGAGAGAGAGACCCAGTACTTC. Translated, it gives CASSLTGERETQYF.

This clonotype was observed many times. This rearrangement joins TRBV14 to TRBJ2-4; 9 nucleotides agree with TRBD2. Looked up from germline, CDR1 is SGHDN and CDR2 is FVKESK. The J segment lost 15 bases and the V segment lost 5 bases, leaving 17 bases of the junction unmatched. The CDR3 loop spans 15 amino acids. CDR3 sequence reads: CASSYERGVFAPWYF. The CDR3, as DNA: TGTGCCAGCAGCTACGAGCGGGGGGTCTTTGCTCCGTGGTACTTC.

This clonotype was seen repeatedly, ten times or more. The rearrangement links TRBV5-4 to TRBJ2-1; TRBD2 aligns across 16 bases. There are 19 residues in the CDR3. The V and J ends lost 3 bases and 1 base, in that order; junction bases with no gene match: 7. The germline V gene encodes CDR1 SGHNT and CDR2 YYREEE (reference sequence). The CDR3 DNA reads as TGTGCCAGCAGCTCCTCGGGACTAGCGGGAGGGATTTCCTACAATGAGCAGTTCTTC. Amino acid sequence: CASSSSGLAGGISYNEQFF.

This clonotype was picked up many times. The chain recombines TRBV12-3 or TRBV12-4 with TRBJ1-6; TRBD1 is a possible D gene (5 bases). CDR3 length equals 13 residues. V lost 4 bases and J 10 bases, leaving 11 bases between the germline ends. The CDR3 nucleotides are TGTGCCAGCAGTTCTCTACAGGACTCACCCCTCCACTTT. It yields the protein CASSSLQDSPLHF.

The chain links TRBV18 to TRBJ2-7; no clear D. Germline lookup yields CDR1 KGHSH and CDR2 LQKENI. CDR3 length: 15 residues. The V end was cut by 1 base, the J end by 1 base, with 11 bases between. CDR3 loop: CASSPQGSGSYEQYF. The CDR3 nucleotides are TGTGCCAGCTCACCACAGGGAAGTGGATCCTACGAGCAGTACTTC.

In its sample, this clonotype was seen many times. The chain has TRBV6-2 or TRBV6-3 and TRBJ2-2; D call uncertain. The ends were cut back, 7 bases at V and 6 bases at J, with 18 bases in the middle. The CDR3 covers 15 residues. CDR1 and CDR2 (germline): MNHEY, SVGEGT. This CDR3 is CASTPTPGSAGELFF. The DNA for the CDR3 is TGTGCCAGCACTCCGACACCGGGTTCCGCCGGGGAGCTGTTTTTT.